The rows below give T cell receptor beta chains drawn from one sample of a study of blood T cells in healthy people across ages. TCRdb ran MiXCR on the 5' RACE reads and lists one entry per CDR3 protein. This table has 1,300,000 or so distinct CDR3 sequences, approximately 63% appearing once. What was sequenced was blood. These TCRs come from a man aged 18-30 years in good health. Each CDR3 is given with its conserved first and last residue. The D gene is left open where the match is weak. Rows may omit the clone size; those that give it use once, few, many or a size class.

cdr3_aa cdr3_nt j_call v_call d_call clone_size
CSVRLAGAINEQFF TGCAGTGTCCGACTAGCGGGCGCTATCAATGAGCAGTTCTTC TRBJ2-1 TRBV20-1 TRBD2 .
CASSLQGARGGYTF TGTGCCAGCAGTTTGCAGGGGGCGCGGGGGGGCTACACCTTC TRBJ1-2 TRBV12-3/TRBV12-4 TRBD1 .
CASSLNKGFADTQYF TGTGCCAGTAGCTTGAACAAGGGGTTCGCAGATACGCAGTATTTT TRBJ2-3 TRBV7-9 . few
CSVQIYTGELFF TGCAGCGTGCAGATCTACACCGGGGAGCTGTTTTTT TRBJ2-2 TRBV29-1 . many
CASSLNPNTEAFF TGCGCCAGCAGCTTAAACCCGAACACTGAAGCTTTCTTT TRBJ1-1 TRBV5-1 . .
CASSQMGGTSESEQYF TGCGCCAGCAGCCAGATGGGCGGGACTAGCGAGTCCGAGCAGTACTTC TRBJ2-7 TRBV4-1 TRBD2 .
CASSQETGGPVLGANVLTF TGTGCCAGCAGCCAAGAAACGGGAGGGCCGGTTTTGGGGGCCAACGTCCTGACTTTC TRBJ2-6 TRBV3-1 TRBD2 .
CASSLITSDNEQFF TGTGCCAGCAGCTTAATCACTAGCGACAATGAGCAGTTCTTC TRBJ2-1 TRBV7-2 TRBD2 .
CSAPPGGEDTQYF TGCAGTGCTCCGCCTGGGGGGGAAGATACGCAGTATTTT TRBJ2-3 TRBV20-1 TRBD2 .
CASSLGRLAGDYNEQFF TGTGCCAGCAGTTTAGGTCGACTAGCGGGGGACTACAATGAGCAGTTCTTC TRBJ2-1 TRBV12-3/TRBV12-4 TRBD2 .
CAGSPPHRTGELFF TGTGCCGGCAGCCCCCCCCACAGAACCGGGGAGCTGTTTTTT TRBJ2-2 TRBV5-1 . .
CASSVEAPGSGNTDTQYF TGTGCCAGCAGCGTAGAGGCCCCCGGAAGCGGGAACACAGATACGCAGTATTTT TRBJ2-3 TRBV9 TRBD2 .
CASSLNPRDYFQYF TGTGCCAGCAGTTTGAACCCCCGGGACTACTTTCAGTACTTC TRBJ2-4 TRBV12-3/TRBV12-4 TRBD2 .
CASSQDLWTDTDTQYF TGCGCCAGCAGCCAAGATCTGTGGACTGACACAGATACGCAGTATTTT TRBJ2-3 TRBV4-3 . .
CVSSYSQGVRGYEQYF TGTGTCAGCAGTTACTCCCAAGGGGTCCGGGGGTACGAGCAGTACTTC TRBJ2-7 TRBV6-2/TRBV6-3 . .